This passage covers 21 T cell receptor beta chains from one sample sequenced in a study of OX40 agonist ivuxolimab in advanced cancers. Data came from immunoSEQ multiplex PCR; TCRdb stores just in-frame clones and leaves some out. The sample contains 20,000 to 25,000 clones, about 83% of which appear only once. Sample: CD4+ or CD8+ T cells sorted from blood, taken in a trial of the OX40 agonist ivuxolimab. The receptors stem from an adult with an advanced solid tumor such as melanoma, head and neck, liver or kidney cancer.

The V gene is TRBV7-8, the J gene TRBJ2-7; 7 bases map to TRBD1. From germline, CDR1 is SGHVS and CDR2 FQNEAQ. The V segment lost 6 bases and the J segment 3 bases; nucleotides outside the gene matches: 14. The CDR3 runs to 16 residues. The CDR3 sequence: CASRPPEQGTFYEQYF. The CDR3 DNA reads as TGTGCCAGCAGACCGCCCGAACAGGGGACCTTCTACGAGCAGTACTTC.

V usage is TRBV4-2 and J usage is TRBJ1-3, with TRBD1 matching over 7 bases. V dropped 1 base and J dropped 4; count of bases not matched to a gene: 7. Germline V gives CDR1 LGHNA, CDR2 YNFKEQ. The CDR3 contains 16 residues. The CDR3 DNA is TGTGCCAGCAGCCAAGTAGCCCCGGGACAGGGAAACACCATATATTTT. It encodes CASSQVAPGQGNTIYF.

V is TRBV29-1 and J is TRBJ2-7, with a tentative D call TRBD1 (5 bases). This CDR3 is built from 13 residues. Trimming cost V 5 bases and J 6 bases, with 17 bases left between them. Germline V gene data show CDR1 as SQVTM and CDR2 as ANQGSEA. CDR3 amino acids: CSVSDTTLLEQYF. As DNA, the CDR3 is TGCAGCGTTTCGGACACAACTCTCCTCGAGCAGTACTTC.

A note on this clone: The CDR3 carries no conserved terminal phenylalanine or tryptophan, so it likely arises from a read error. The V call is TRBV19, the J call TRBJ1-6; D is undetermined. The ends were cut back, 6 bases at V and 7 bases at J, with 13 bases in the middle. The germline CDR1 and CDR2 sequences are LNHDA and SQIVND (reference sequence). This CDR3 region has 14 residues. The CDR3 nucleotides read TGTGCCAGTAGGGCAATTGGGTTGAATTCACCCCTCCACCTT. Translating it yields CASRAIGLNSPLHL.

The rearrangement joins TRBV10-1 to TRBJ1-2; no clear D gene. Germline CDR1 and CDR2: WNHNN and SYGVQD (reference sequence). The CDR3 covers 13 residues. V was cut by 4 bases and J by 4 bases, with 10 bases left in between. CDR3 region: CASSVAGSYGYTF. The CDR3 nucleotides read TGCGCCAGCAGTGTCGCGGGCAGCTATGGCTACACCTTC.

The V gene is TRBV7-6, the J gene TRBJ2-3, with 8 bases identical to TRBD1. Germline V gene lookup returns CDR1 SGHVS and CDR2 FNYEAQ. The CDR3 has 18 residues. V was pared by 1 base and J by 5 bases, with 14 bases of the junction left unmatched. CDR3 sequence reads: CASSLGDRTHLMIDTQYF. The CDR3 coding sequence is TGTGCCAGCAGCTTAGGGGACAGGACCCATCTGATGATAGATACGCAGTATTTT.

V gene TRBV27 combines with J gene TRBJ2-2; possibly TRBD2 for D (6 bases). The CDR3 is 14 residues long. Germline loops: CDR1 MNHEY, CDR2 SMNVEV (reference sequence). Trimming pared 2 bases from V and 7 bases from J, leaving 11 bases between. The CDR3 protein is CASSLLGTHGELFF. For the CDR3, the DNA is TGTGCCAGCAGTTTACTAGGGACTCACGGGGAGCTGTTTTTT.

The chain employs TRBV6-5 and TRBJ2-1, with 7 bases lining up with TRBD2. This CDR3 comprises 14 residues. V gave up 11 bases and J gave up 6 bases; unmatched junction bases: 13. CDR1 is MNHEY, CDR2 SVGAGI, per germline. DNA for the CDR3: TGTGCCGCCCAAAGCGGGGCCCGGGGCAATGAGCAGTTCTTC. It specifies CAAQSGARGNEQFF.

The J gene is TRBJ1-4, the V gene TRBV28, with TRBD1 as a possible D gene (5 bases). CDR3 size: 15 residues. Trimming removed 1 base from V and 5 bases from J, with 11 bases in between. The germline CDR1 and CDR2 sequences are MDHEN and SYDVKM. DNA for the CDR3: TGTGCCAGCAGTTTATATGGGGGACCGAATGAAAAACTGTTTTTT. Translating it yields CASSLYGGPNEKLFF.

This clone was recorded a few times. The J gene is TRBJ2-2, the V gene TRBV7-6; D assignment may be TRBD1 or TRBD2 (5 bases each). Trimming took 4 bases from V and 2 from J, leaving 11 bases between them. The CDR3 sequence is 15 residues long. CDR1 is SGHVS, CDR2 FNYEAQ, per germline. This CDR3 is CASSWGTRNTGELFF. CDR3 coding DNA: TGTGCCAGCAGCTGGGGGACCAGAAACACCGGGGAGCTGTTTTTT.

CDR3 sequence reads: CASTDMWGGPNEQFF. CDR3 nucleotides: TGTGCCAGCACCGACATGTGGGGGGGCCCCAATGAGCAGTTCTTC. The J gene is TRBJ2-1, the V gene TRBV11-2, with a tentative D call TRBD2 (7 bases). Looked up from germline, CDR1 is SGHAT and CDR2 is FQNNGV. Trimming took 7 bases from V and 6 from J, leaving 19 bases between them. The CDR3 contains 15 residues. The full variable domain, rest sourced from reference TRBV11-2 and TRBJ2-1, is EAGVAQSPRYKIIEKRQSVAFWCNPISGHATLYWYQQILGQGPKLLIQFQNNGVVDDSQLPKDRFSAERLKGVDSTLKIQPAKLEDSAVYLCASTDMWGGPNEQFFGPGTRLTVL.

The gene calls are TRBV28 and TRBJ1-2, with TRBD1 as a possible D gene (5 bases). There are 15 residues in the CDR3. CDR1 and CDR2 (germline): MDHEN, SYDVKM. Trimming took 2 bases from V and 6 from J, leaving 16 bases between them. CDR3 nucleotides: TGTGCCAGCAGTTTAAGGGGAATAGACAGAGATGGCTACACCTTC. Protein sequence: CASSLRGIDRDGYTF.

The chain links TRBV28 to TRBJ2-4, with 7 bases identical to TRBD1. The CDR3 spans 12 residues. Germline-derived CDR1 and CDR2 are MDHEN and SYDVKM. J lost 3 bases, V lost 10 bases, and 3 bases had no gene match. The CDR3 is CATGTDKNIQYF. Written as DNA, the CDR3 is TGTGCCACCGGGACAGACAAAAACATTCAGTACTTC.

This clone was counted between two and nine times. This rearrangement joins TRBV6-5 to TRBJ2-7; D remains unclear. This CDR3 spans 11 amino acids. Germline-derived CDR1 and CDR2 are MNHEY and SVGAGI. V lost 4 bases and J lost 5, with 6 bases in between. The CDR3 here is CASSSQDEQYF. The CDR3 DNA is TGTGCCAGCAGTTCTCAAGACGAGCAGTACTTC.

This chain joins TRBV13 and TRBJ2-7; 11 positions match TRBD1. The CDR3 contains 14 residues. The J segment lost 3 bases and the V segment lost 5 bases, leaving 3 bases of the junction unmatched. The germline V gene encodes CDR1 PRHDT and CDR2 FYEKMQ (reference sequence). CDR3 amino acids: CASSSGTGGYEQYF. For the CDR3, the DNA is TGTGCCAGCAGCAGCGGGACAGGGGGCTACGAGCAGTACTTC.

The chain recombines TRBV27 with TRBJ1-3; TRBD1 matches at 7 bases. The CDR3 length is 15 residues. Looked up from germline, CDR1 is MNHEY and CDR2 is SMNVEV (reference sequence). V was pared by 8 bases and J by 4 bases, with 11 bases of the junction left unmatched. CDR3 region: CASQGGGYRGNTIYF. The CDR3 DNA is TGTGCCAGCCAAGGGGGCGGTTACAGAGGAAACACCATATATTTT.

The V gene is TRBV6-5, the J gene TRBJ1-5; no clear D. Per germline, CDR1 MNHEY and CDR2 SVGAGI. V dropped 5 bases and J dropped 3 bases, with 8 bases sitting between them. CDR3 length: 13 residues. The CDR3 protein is CASSRQYNQPQHF. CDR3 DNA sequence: TGTGCCAGCAGTCGACAATACAATCAGCCCCAGCATTTT.

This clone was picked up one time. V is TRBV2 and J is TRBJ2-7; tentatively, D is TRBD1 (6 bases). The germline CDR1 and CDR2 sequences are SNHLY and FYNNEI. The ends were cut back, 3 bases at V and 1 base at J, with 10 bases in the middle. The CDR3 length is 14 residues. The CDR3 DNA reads TGTGCCAGCAGTGAGTACCAGGGGTCCTACGAGCAGTACTTC. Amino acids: CASSEYQGSYEQYF.

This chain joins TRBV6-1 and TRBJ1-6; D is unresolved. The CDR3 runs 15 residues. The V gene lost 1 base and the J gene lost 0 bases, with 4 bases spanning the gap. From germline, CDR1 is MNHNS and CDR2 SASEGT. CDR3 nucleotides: TGTGCCAGCAGTGAAGAAGGCTCCTATAATTCACCCCTCCACTTT. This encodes CASSEEGSYNSPLHF.

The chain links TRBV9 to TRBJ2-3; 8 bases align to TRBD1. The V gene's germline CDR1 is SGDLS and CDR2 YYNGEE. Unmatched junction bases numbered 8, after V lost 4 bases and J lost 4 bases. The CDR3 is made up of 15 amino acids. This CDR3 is CASSRTGRSADTQYF. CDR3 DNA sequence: TGTGCCAGCAGCCGGACAGGGAGGTCGGCAGATACGCAGTATTTT.

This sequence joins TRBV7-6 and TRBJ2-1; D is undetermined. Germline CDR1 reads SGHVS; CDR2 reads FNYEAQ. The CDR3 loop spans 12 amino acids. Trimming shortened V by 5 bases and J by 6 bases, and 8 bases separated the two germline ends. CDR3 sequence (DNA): TGTGCCAGCAGCGGAAGCGCCAATGAGCAGTTCTTC. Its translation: CASSGSANEQFF.